There are a few counts of the clone carrying this T cell receptor beta chain. Its antigen remains unidentified. Use of 60 Vbeta and 13 Jbeta primers characterized the PCR. TCRdb's copy holds only in-frame clones and misses some; the assay was immunoSEQ multiplex PCR. The data show 110,000 or so clones, 60% to 80% seen once. CDR3 length equals 16 residues. CDR1 and CDR2 (germline): SGHNT, YYREEE (reference sequence). V was clipped by 1 base and J by 5 bases; unmatched bases: 4. The data belong to a study of cytomegalovirus exposure and HLA in healthy donors. Background on the study: Among several hundred genotyped donors, roughly 81% fell in the Caucasian-associated ancestry cluster. Whole-study results and caveats: A cluster of highly shared sequence variants was likely a sequencing artifact. According to reports, the classifier identified cytomegalovirus status with high specificity and sensitivity. HLA-A and HLA-B allele assignments for most subjects were reportedly predicted accurately using TCR beta sequences.

The rearrangement links TRBV5-4 to TRBJ2-3, with 13 bases matching TRBD2. The TCR originated in a man in his fifties or sixties in good health and CMV-seropositive. The sample consisted of PBMCs. CDR3 amino acids: CASSLTLAGGVDTQYF. As DNA, the CDR3 is TGTGCCAGCAGCTTGACACTAGCGGGGGGGGTAGATACGCAGTATTTT.